A single sample is the source of the 22 T cell receptor beta chains below, sequenced in a study of T-cell reconstitution after alpha-beta-depleted transplantation in children. Preparation of the TCRbeta library was carried out with unique molecular identifiers. TCRdb passed the PCR reads through MiXCR, listing each CDR3 protein once. The data contain about 980,000 distinct CDR3 sequences, around 30% of them singletons. Sequenced material: PBMCs, mostly from graft donor cells, taken 360 days after TCRalphabeta/CD19-depleted stem cell transplant. The receptor source for this set is a boy under two years old who had a stem cell transplant for SCID, so the T cells may come from the graft donor.

This clonotype was seen a handful of times. The rearrangement joins TRBV15 to TRBJ2-1; D may be TRBD1 (6 bases). The CDR3 is 13 residues long. Germline lookup yields CDR1 LNHNV and CDR2 YYDKDF (reference sequence). V gave up 5 bases and J gave up 5 bases, with 10 bases separating them. The CDR3 loop is CATSHDRHNEQFF. DNA for the CDR3: TGTGCCACCAGCCATGACAGGCACAATGAGCAGTTCTTC.

The V and J genes are TRBV6-1 and TRBJ1-6, with D possibly matching TRBD1 (5 bases). Trimming shortened V by 6 bases and J by 6 bases, and 12 bases separated the two germline ends. The CDR3 consists of 14 residues. Germline V lookup: CDR1 MNHNS, CDR2 SASEGT. CDR3 residues: CASRLGTRNSPLHF. In DNA form, the CDR3 reads TGTGCCAGCAGGCTGGGGACCCGTAATTCACCCCTCCACTTT.

This clonotype was observed many times. The rearrangement uses TRBV5-1 and TRBJ2-1; 12 nucleotides match TRBD2. The J segment lost 9 bases and the V segment lost 2 bases, leaving 6 bases of the junction unmatched. Germline V CDR1 and CDR2: SGHRS, YFSETQ. CDR3 size: 15 residues. CDR3 residues: CASSFLAGGPPEQFF. In DNA, the CDR3 is TGCGCCAGCAGCTTTCTAGCGGGGGGGCCTCCTGAGCAGTTCTTC.

This clonotype was detected a few times. The rearrangement links TRBV7-2 to TRBJ2-2; 9 positions match TRBD2. The CDR3 length is 17 residues. Per the germline V gene, CDR1 is SGHTA and CDR2 is FQGNSA. Trimming took 4 bases from V and 4 from J; bases not matched to a gene: 10. CDR3 sequence (DNA): TGTGCCAGCAGCTACGAACCGGGACTAGCAGGCACCGGGGAGCTGTTTTTT. Amino acid sequence: CASSYEPGLAGTGELFF.

The chain carries TRBV19 and TRBJ2-1; 8 nucleotides match TRBD1. Germline V CDR1 and CDR2: LNHDA, SQIVND (reference sequence). The CDR3 runs to 14 residues. The V and J ends lost 7 bases and 12 bases, in that order; junction bases with no gene match: 14. CDR3 DNA: TGTGCCAGTAAGCCCGGACCCGAGGACAGGGCGCAGTTCTTC. Protein product: CASKPGPEDRAQFF.

The J gene is TRBJ1-1, the V gene TRBV21-1. TRBV21-1 is given as a pseudogene. The CDR3 totals 12 residues. The CDR3 region is CASSKGITEAFF. DNA for the CDR3: TGTGCCAGCAGCAAAGGCATCACTGAAGCTTTCTTT.

This clonotype was found once. This sequence joins TRBV28 and TRBJ2-7, with D uncertain. Germline V gives CDR1 MDHEN, CDR2 SYDVKM. The length of the CDR3 is 13 residues. V was clipped by 5 bases and J by 5 bases, with 13 bases between them. The CDR3 coding sequence is TGTGCCAGCAGTCTGCCGCATATAGACGAGCAGTACTTC. It codes for CASSLPHIDEQYF.

The chain links TRBV7-9 to TRBJ1-1; D unresolved. The germline V and J ends were trimmed by 2 bases and 0 bases, with 10 bases remaining between them. Germline assignment: CDR1 SEHNR and CDR2 FQNEAQ (reference sequence). The CDR3 loop spans 15 amino acids. DNA for the CDR3: TGTGCCAGCAGCTTATTGTGGCTCTTGAACACTGAAGCTTTCTTT. Residues: CASSLLWLLNTEAFF. The entire variable domain, with the rest obtained from reference TRBV7-9 and TRBJ1-1, is as follows: DTGVSQNPRHKITKRGQNVTFRCDPISEHNRLYWYRQTLGQGPEFLTYFQNEAQLEKSRLLSDRFSAERPKGSFSTLEIQRTEQGDSAMYLCASSLLWLLNTEAFFGQGTRLTVV.

The genes are TRBV6-1 and TRBJ1-4, with TRBD1 matching 7 bases. This CDR3 comprises 16 residues. V shed 5 bases and J 0 bases; nucleotides not matched to a gene: 6. Germline lookup yields CDR1 MNHNS and CDR2 SASEGT. The CDR3 here is CASSRTGVATNEKLFF. The CDR3 region has the DNA TGTGCCAGCAGTCGTACAGGGGTAGCAACTAATGAAAAACTGTTTTTT.

This sequence joins TRBV4-2 and TRBJ2-1; D perhaps matches TRBD2 (5 bases). CDR3 size: 18 residues. The germline V gene encodes CDR1 LGHNA and CDR2 YNFKEQ. The V end was cut by 0 bases, the J end by 9 bases, with 24 bases between. CDR3 bases: TGTGCCAGCAGCCAAGACCCTACCGACGGGAAACCGCGGGTTGAGCAGTTCTTC. Its protein product is CASSQDPTDGKPRVEQFF.

The chain combines TRBV7-9 with TRBJ1-2, with 8 bases that match TRBD1. The CDR3 runs to 14 residues. Germline CDR1 SEHNR, CDR2 FQNEAQ (reference sequence). V gave up 5 bases and J gave up 5 bases; unmatched junction bases: 7. In nucleotides, the CDR3 is TGTGCCAGCAGCGGACAGGGACGGGATTATGGCTACACCTTC. Protein product: CASSGQGRDYGYTF.

This clonotype was detected ten times or more. The chain employs TRBV28 and TRBJ2-3, with D perhaps TRBD2 (5 bases). Germline V gives CDR1 MDHEN, CDR2 SYDVKM. The CDR3 loop spans 14 amino acids. V was trimmed by 10 bases and J by 2 bases, leaving 16 bases between them. CDR3 in amino acids: CATKAEPYTDTQYF. Here the CDR3 DNA reads TGTGCCACTAAAGCGGAACCCTACACAGATACGCAGTATTTT.

This clonotype was seen only a few times. V and J are TRBV7-8 and TRBJ2-7; D is undetermined. CDR3 length equals 13 residues. V was trimmed by 0 bases and J by 5 bases, leaving 8 bases between them. CDR1 is SGHVS and CDR2 is FQNEAQ in the germline V gene. The DNA for the CDR3 is TGTGCCAGCAGCTTAGCCCATGACAACGAGCAGTACTTC. Amino acids: CASSLAHDNEQYF. The variable domain in full, completed from reference TRBV7-8 and TRBJ2-7, reads GAGVSQSPRYKVAKRGQDVALRCDPISGHVSLFWYQQALGQGPEFLTYFQNEAQLDKSGLPSDRFFAERPEGSVSTLKIQRTQQEDSAVYLCASSLAHDNEQYFGPGTRLTVT.

This clonotype occurred a few times. The V and J genes are TRBV11-2 and TRBJ1-1; D not certain. Per germline, CDR1 SGHAT and CDR2 FQNNGV. The CDR3 totals 15 residues. The germline V and J ends were trimmed by 2 bases and 3 bases, with 13 bases remaining between them. The CDR3 region has the DNA TGTGCCAGCAGCTTAAAGTCCCGGTTTCACACTGAAGCTTTCTTT. Its translation is CASSLKSRFHTEAFF.

The J gene is TRBJ1-1, the V gene TRBV6-5, with 8 bases lining up with TRBD1. The V segment lost 2 bases and the J segment 1 base; nucleotides outside the gene matches: 3. The germline V gene has CDR1 MNHEY and CDR2 SVGAGI. There are 15 residues in the CDR3. The CDR3 here is CASSYQGTGNTEAFF. The CDR3, as DNA: TGTGCCAGCAGTTACCAAGGGACAGGGAACACTGAAGCTTTCTTT.

The chain joins TRBV3-1 to TRBJ2-3, with 8 bases lining up with TRBD2. Unmatched junction bases numbered 4, after V lost 5 bases and J lost 3 bases. CDR1 LGHDT and CDR2 YNNKEL come from the germline V gene (reference sequence). This CDR3 has 14 residues. The CDR3 loop reads CASSTGGRTDTQYF. CDR3 bases: TGTGCCAGCAGCACGGGGGGGCGTACAGATACGCAGTATTTT.

The V and J genes are TRBV27 and TRBJ2-1, with D uncertain. Trimming took 0 bases from V and 4 from J, leaving 7 bases between them. The CDR3 consists of 14 residues. The germline V gene encodes CDR1 MNHEY and CDR2 SMNVEV (reference sequence). CDR3 protein: CASSLSAPYNEQFF. Here the CDR3 DNA reads TGTGCCAGCAGTTTATCCGCACCTTACAATGAGCAGTTCTTC.

The table lists this clonotype with a count of one. The chain employs TRBV27 and TRBJ2-3; 7 bases are a match to TRBD2. CDR1 is MNHEY and CDR2 is SMNVEV in the germline V gene (reference sequence). This CDR3 contains 16 residues. With V trimmed by 1 base and J by 2 bases, 6 bases remained unmatched. The CDR3 sequence: CASSLWASGATDTQYF. CDR3 in DNA: TGTGCCAGCAGTTTATGGGCTAGCGGAGCCACAGATACGCAGTATTTT.

This sequence joins TRBV4-1 and TRBJ2-1; maybe TRBD2 (6 bases). The CDR3 has 15 amino acids. Trimming took off 1 base at V and 8 bases at J, with 15 bases between the two ends. Per germline, CDR1 MGHRA and CDR2 YSYEKL. The CDR3, as DNA: TGCGCCAGCAGCCAAGCCCAGACTAGACTCGATGAGCAGTTCTTC. Protein sequence: CASSQAQTRLDEQFF.

This clonotype has only a few counts. The V and J genes are TRBV4-2 and TRBJ2-5; maybe TRBD2 (5 bases). The length of the CDR3 is 14 residues. CDR1 is LGHNA and CDR2 is YNFKEQ in the germline V gene. Trimming stripped 5 bases from V and 1 base from J, with 11 bases between. For the CDR3, the DNA is TGTGCCAGCAGCATTACGGGATCCCAAGAGACCCAGTACTTC. Translating gives CASSITGSQETQYF.

The chain uses TRBV7-3 and TRBJ2-2, with 10 bases identical to TRBD2. CDR3 length equals 15 residues. V trimming: 2 bases; J trimming: 5 bases; junction bases outside the gene matches: 2. In germline, CDR1 is SGHTA, CDR2 FQGTGA. The CDR3 DNA follows: TGTGCCAGCAGCTTACAGGGACTAGCGACCGGGGAGCTGTTTTTT. Amino acid sequence: CASSLQGLATGELFF.

In its sample, this clonotype was seen a few times. The rearrangement joins TRBV29-1 to TRBJ2-4; 7 bases align to TRBD1. From germline, CDR1 is SQVTM and CDR2 ANQGSEA. The V gene end was trimmed by 6 bases and the J gene end by 6 bases; junction bases not matched to a gene: 11. CDR3 length equals 14 residues. CDR3 nucleotides: TGCAGCGTCCACAGGACAGGCCTAAGAAACATTCAGTACTTC. This encodes CSVHRTGLRNIQYF.